Here is one TCR beta chain with its context. Its antigen is not known. The sample comes from a study of identical twins. Broader study findings: Memory repertoires showed no such pattern, whereas abundant cord blood beta clonotypes carried fewer insertions.

MiXCR, run by TCRdb on the 5' RACE reads, gives a single entry per CDR3 protein. The sample contains hundreds of thousands of distinct CDR3 sequences, 20% to 30% of which appear only once. The CDR3 contains 15 residues. CDR1 and CDR2 (germline): LNHNV, YYDKDF (reference sequence). V lost 1 base and J lost 2, with 9 bases in between. This sample was shared with a second study, whose subject was T cells expressing NK-cell markers. As that study records: Topping the CD3+CD56-NKG2C+ fraction as well were these clonotypes, in a few donors.

This sequence joins TRBV15 and TRBJ1-5; D is perhaps TRBD1 (6 bases). The clonotype comes from a woman younger than 30 in good health. The sequencing input was CD4+ T cells sorted from blood. This CDR3 is CATSRVGGGNQPQHF. DNA for the CDR3: TGTGCCACCAGCAGAGTTGGGGGCGGCAATCAGCCCCAGCATTTT. Full variable domain (outside the CDR3, taken from reference TRBV15 and TRBJ1-5): DAMVIQNPRYQVTQFGKPVTLSCSQTLNHNVMYWYQQKSSQAPKLLFHYYDKDFNNEADTPDNFQSRRPNTSFCFLDIRSPGLGDTAMYLCATSRVGGGNQPQHFGDGTRLSIL.